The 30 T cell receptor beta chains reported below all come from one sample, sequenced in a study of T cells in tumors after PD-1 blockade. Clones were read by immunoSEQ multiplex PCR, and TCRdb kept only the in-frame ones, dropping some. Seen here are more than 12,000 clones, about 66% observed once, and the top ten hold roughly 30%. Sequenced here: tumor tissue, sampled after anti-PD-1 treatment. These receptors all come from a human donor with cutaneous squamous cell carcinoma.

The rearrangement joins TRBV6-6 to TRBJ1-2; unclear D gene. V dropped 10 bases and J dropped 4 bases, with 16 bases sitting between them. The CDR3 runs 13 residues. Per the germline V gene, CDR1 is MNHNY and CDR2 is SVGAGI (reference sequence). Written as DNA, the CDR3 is TGTGCCAACAAAGAAACGGGGAGCTATGGCTACACCTTC. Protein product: CANKETGSYGYTF.

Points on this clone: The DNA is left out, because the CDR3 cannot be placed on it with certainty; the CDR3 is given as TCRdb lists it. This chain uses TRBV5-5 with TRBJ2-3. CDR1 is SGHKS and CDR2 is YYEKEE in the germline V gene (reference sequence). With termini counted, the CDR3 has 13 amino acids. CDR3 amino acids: CASILGFTDTQYF.

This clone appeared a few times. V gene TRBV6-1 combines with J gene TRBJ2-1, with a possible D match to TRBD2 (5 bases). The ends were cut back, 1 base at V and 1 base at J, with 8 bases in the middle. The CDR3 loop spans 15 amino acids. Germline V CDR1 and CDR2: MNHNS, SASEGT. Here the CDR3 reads CASSEDWTSYNEQFF. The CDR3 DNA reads TGTGCCAGCAGTGAAGACTGGACTTCCTACAATGAGCAGTTCTTC.

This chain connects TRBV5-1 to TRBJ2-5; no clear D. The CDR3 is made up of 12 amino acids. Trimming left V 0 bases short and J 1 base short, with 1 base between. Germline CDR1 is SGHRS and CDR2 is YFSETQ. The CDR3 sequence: CASSLAQETQYF. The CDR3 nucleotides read TGCGCCAGCAGCTTGGCCCAAGAGACCCAGTACTTC.

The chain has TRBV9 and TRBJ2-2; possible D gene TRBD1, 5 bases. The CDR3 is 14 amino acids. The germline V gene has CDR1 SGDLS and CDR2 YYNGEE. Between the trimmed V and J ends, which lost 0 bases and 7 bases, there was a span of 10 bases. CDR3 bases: TGTGCCAGCAGCGTAGTCAGGGAATACGGGGAGCTGTTTTTT. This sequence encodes CASSVVREYGELFF.

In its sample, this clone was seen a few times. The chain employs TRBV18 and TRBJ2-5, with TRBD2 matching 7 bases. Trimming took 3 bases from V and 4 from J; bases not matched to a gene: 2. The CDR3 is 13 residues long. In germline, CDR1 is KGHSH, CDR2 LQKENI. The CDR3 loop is CASSPRLAETQYF. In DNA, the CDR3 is TGTGCCAGCTCACCTCGACTAGCAGAGACCCAGTACTTC. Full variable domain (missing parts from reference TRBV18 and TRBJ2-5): NAGVMQNPRHLVRRRGQEARLRCSPMKGHSHVYWYRQLPEEGLKFMVYLQKENIIDESGMPKERFSAEFPKEGPSILRIQQVVRGDSAAYFCASSPRLAETQYFGPGTRLLVL.

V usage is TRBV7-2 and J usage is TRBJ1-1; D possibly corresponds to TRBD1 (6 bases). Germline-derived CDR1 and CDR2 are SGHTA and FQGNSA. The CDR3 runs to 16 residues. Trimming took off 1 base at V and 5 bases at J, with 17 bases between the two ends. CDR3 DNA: TGTGCCAGCAGCTTAGTAAGGAGAGGGACAAGGACTGAAGCTTTCTTT. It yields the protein CASSLVRRGTRTEAFF.

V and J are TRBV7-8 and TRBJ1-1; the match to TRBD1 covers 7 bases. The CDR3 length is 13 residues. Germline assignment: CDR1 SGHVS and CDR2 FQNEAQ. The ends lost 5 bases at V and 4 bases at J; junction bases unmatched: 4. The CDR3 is CASSPTGPTEAFF. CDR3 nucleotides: TGTGCCAGCAGCCCGACAGGGCCCACTGAAGCTTTCTTT. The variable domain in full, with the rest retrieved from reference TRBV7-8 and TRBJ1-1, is GAGVSQSPRYKVAKRGQDVALRCDPISGHVSLFWYQQALGQGPEFLTYFQNEAQLDKSGLPSDRFFAERPEGSVSTLKIQRTQQEDSAVYLCASSPTGPTEAFFGQGTRLTVV.

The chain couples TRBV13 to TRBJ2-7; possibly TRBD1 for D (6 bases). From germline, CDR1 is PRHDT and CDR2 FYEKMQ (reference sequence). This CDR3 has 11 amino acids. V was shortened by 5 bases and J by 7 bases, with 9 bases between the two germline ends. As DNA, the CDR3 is TGTGCCAGCAGCATTGGGACAGAGCAGTACTTC. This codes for CASSIGTEQYF.

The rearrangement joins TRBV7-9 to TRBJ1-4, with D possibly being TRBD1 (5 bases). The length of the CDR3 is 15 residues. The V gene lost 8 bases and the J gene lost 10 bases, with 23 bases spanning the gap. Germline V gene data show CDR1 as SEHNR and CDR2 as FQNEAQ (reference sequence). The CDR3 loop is CASSLSGAVSRKLFF. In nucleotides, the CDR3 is TGTGCCAGCTCCCTAAGCGGGGCAGTTTCTAGAAAACTGTTTTTT.

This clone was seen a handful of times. The CDR3 DNA reads as TGTGCCAGCAGCTTAGATACTAGCGGACCAGAATACGAGCAGTACTTC. Its protein is CASSLDTSGPEYEQYF. The chain combines TRBV7-6 with TRBJ2-7; 8 nucleotides line up with TRBD2. Germline values: CDR1 SGHVS, CDR2 FNYEAQ. The junction had 9 bases not matched to a gene; V was cut back by 1 base and J by 4 bases. The CDR3 sequence is 16 residues long.

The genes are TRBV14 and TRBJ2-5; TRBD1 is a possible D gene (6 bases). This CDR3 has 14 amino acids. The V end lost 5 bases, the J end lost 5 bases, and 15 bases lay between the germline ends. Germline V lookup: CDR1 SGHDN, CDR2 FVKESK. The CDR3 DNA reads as TGTGCCAGCAGCTACATAGGACAGAAGGAGACCCAGTACTTC. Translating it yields CASSYIGQKETQYF.

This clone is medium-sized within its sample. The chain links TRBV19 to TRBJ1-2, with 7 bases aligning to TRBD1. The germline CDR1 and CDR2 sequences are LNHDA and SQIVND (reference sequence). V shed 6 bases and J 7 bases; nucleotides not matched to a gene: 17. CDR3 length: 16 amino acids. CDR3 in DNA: TGTGCCAGTAGGATTGGAGGGGGCCTTACTTCTGGTGGCTACACCTTC. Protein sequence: CASRIGGGLTSGGYTF.

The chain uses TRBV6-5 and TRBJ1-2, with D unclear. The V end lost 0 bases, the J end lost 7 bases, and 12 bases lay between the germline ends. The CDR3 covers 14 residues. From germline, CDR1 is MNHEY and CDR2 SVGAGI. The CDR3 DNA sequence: TGTGCCAGCAGTTACTCGCGCTCAAAGGGTGGCTACACCTTC. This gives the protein CASSYSRSKGGYTF.

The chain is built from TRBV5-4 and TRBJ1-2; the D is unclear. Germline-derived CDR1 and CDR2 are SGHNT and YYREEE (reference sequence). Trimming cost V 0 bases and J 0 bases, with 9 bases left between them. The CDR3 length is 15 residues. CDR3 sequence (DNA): TGTGCCAGCAGCTTGGGCGGGGAAGCTAACTATGGCTACACCTTC. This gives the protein CASSLGGEANYGYTF.

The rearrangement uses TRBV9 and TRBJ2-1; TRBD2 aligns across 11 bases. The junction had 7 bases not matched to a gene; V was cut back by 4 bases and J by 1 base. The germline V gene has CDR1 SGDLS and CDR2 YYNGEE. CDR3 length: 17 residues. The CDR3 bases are TGTGCCAGCAGCTCCCAACTAGCGGGGGCGTCCTACAATGAGCAGTTCTTC. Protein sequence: CASSSQLAGASYNEQFF.

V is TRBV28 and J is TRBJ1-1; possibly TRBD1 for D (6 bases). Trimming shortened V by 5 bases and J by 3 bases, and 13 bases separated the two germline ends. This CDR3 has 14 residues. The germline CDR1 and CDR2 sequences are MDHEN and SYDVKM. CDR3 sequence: CASSTPGEHTEAFF. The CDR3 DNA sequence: TGTGCCAGCAGTACCCCAGGGGAACACACTGAAGCTTTCTTT.

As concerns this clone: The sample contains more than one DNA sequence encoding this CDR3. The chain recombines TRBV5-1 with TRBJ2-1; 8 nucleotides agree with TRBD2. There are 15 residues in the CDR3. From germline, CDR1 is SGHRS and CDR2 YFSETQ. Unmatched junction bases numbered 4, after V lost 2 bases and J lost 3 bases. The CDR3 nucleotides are TGCGCCAGCAGCTTAGCGGGAGAACTCTACAATGAGCAGTTCTTC. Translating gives CASSLAGELYNEQFF.

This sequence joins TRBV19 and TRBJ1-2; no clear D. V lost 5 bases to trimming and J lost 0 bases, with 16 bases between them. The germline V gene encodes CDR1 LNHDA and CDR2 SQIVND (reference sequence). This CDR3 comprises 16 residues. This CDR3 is CASSRNDGKSNYGYTF. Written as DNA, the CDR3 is TGTGCCAGTAGTCGGAACGACGGAAAGTCTAACTATGGCTACACCTTC.

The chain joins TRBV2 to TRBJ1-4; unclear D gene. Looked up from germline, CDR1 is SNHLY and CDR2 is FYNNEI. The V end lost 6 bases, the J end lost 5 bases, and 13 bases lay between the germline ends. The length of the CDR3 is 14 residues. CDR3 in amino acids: CASRRTATNEKLFF. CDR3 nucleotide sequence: TGTGCCAGCAGGCGGACCGCTACGAATGAAAAACTGTTTTTT.

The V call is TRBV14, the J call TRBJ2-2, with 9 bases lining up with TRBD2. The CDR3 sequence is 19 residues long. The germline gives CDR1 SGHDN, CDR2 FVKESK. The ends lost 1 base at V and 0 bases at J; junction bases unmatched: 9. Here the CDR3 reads CASSQVRVPSGTNTGELFF. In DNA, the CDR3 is TGTGCCAGCAGCCAAGTTCGGGTTCCTAGCGGGACGAACACCGGGGAGCTGTTTTTT.

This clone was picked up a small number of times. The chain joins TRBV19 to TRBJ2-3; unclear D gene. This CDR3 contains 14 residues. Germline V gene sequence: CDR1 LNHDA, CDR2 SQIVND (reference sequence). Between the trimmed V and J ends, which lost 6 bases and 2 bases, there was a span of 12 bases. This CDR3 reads CASRLSRTTDTQYF. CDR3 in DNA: TGTGCCAGTAGACTATCCCGAACCACAGATACGCAGTATTTT. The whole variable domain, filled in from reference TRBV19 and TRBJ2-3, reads DGGITQSPKYLFRKEGQNVTLSCEQNLNHDAMYWYRQDPGQGLRLIYYSQIVNDFQKGDIAEGYSVSREKKESFPLTVTSAQKNPTAFYLCASRLSRTTDTQYFGPGTRLTVL.

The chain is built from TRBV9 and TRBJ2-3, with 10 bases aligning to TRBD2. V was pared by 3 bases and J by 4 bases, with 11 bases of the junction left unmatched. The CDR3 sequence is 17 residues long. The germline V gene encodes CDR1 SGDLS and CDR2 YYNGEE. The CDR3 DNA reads TGTGCCAGCAGCGCGAGCGGGGGGGACGGTTTAGCAGATACGCAGTATTTT. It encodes CASSASGGDGLADTQYF. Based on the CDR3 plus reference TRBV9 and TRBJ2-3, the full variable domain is DSGVTQTPKHLITATGQRVTLRCSPRSGDLSVYWYQQSLDQGLQFLIQYYNGEERAKGNILERFSAQQFPDLHSELNLSSLELGDSALYFCASSASGGDGLADTQYFGPGTRLTVL.

The CDR3 protein is CASSQDLGSPLHF. CDR3 in DNA: TGTGCCAGCAGCCAAGATCTCGGTTCACCCCTCCACTTT. The J gene is TRBJ1-6, the V gene TRBV14, with D unclear. This CDR3 comprises 13 residues. V lost 0 bases and J 9 bases, leaving 6 bases between the germline ends. Per germline, CDR1 SGHDN and CDR2 FVKESK.

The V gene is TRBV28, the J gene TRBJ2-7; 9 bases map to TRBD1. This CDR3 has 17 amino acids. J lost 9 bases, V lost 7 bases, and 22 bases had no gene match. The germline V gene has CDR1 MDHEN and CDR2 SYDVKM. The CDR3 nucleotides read TGTGCCAGCACCGTATCCGGGACAGGGAGAAGCAGGGTTGGGCAGTACTTC. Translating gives CASTVSGTGRSRVGQYF.

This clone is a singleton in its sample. The CDR3: CASQDRGNEKLFF. The CDR3 DNA reads TGCGCCAGCCAGGACCGAGGAAATGAAAAACTGTTTTTT. The V call is TRBV10-1, the J call TRBJ1-4; unclear D gene. Germline V gene lookup returns CDR1 WNHNN and CDR2 SYGVQD (reference sequence). The CDR3 has 13 amino acids. The V gene lost 8 bases and the J gene lost 5 bases, with 12 bases spanning the gap.

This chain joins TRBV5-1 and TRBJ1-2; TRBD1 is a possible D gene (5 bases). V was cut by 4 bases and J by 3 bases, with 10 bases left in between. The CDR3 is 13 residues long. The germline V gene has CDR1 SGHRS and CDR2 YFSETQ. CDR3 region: CASSPGQDYGYTF. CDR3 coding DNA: TGCGCCAGCAGCCCAGGACAAGACTATGGCTACACCTTC.

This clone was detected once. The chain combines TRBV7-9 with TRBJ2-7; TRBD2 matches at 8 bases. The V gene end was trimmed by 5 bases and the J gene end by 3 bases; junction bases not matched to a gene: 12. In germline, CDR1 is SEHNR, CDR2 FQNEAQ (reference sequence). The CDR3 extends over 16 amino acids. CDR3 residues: CASSPLMQRGFYEQYF. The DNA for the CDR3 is TGTGCCAGCAGCCCCCTTATGCAGCGGGGGTTCTACGAGCAGTACTTC.

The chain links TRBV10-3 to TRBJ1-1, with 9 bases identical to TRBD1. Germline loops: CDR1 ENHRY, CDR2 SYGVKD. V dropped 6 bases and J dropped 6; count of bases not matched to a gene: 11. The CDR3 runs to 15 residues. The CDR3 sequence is CAIRTGQGKGAEAFF. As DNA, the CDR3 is TGTGCCATCAGGACAGGACAGGGGAAAGGAGCTGAAGCTTTCTTT.

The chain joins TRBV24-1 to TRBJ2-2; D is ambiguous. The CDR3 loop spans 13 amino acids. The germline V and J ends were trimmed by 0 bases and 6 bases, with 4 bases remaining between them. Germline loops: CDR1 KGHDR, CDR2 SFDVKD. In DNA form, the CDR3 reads TGTGCCACCAGTGATTTGTTCGCCGGGGAGCTGTTTTTT. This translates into CATSDLFAGELFF.